The clone carrying this TCR beta chain showed up many times. The entry originates in a study of T cells in Graves' hyperthyroidism and ophthalmopathy. The CDR3 has 15 residues. The germline gives CDR1 SGHNT, CDR2 YENEEA. V trimming: 5 bases; J trimming: 12 bases; junction bases outside the gene matches: 15. Amplification of TCR beta CDR3 regions was performed using RNA transcripts as template. Using the HTBI primer set, a first-round RT-PCR was run on the TCR CDR3. A single record per CDR3 protein comes from TCRdb applying MiXCR to the multiplex PCR reads. The repertoire holds over 250,000 distinct CDR3 sequences, with roughly 15% as singletons.

The rearrangement uses TRBV11-3 and TRBJ2-1; TRBD2 matches at 8 bases. The sample comprised blood. This clonotype originated in a woman aged 35 to 49 with Graves' ophthalmopathy. The CDR3 protein is CASSPRGGSITAQFF. DNA for the CDR3: TGTGCCAGCAGCCCTCGCGGGGGGTCAATAACGGCGCAGTTCTTC.